This T cell receptor beta chain appears in the sequencing data of a study of blood T cell repertoires in COVID-19 (TCRdb year 2020). Some background on the complete study: The collaborator samples originated in the United States, Italy and Spain and spanned the acute and convalescent phases of COVID-19. The prospective study material was composed of cDNA or gDNA derived from T cells, B-cell-depleted T cells, or PBMCs. Deeply sampled blood TCRbeta repertoires from subjects exposed to, actively infected with, or recovered from COVID-19 were included in the dataset. The repertoires were released in a freely available public database intended as a resource for research on the immune response to SARS-CoV-2. Samples came from the ongoing ImmuneRACE study (first 160 participants) plus 1,254 subjects from 6 global collaborators. Sample metadata almost always included a de-identified subject ID, COVID-19 status, age in years and sex. Where available, HLA class I and class II types were taken from metadata supplied by the sample provider and were not determined by assay-based typing.

In the prospective study, participants were about 18 to 100 years old, resided in fewer than 25 geographic areas of the United States, and were enrolled through a virtual design. Cohort assignment in the prospective study relied on participant-reported clinical history from a screening survey and a study questionnaire. For ImmuneRACE Cohort 3, a participant was defined as recovered based on two consecutive negative NP/OP PCR tests, clearance by a healthcare professional, or resolution of symptoms. In the prospective study, whole blood, serum and a nasopharyngeal or oropharyngeal swab were collected from each participant by mobile phlebotomists. Participants in the prospective study had the option to provide additional blood draws and questionnaires over an approximately 2-month period. Before DNA extraction, prospective study blood samples were shipped either frozen or at room temperature. The full study reports these points: The quantity of clinical and demographic metadata differed by source and by participant and was supplied without curation.

Worth noting for this clone: What this receptor recognizes is not known. It has no much larger one-base neighbor in the sample; base qualities were not kept.

TCRbeta CDR3 regions were amplified from genomic DNA by means of the immunoSEQ Assay, a bias-controlled multiplex PCR. In the source study's methods: Within the assay, amplification of reference gene primers was used to estimate how many nucleated cells each sample contained. Sequence reads were collapsed and filtered to measure the absolute abundance of every unique TCRbeta CDR3 rearrangement. For each sample, productive Simpson clonality was calculated as the square root of Simpson's diversity index across productive rearrangements. TCRdb took over this immuneACCESS table, retaining in-frame rearrangements with V and J assigned. Such tables are incomplete; in checked studies, under half of the missing clones stem from an unresolved V gene, and the remainder is unexplained. V and J calls and clone size are those listed in that table; D and trimming were worked out from the DNA. The sample records about 200,000 clones, 75% to 90% of which are singletons. 1.2% of the sample comes from the top ten.

From its cysteine to its phenylalanine, the CDR3 spans 15 amino acids. CDR3 DNA only is kept here, 45 bases in frame from base 1. Trimming accounts for 0 bases at V and 5 bases at J, while the number of junction bases matched to no gene is 1. The germline V gene gives CDR1 as MNHEY and CDR2 as SVGAGI. This sequence was found in a man younger than 45 who had recovered from COVID-19. The chain was built from TRBV6-5 and TRBJ1-4, with TRBD1 identical over 9 junction bases. The sample taken for sequencing was PBMCs or T cells enriched from blood (not recorded which). The bases are TGTGCCAGCAGTTACTCGGGGACAGGGAATGAAAAACTGTTTTTT. Its coded protein is CASSYSGTGNEKLFF.